The 26 T cell receptor beta chains below were found in one sample sequenced in a study of blood T cell repertoires in COVID-19. The data were produced by immunoSEQ multiplex PCR, yet TCRdb's version contains in-frame clones alone and is incomplete. Of tens of thousands of clones in the sample, about 86% were seen once. Sequencing was carried out using peripheral blood. These TCRs come from a human donor in a cohort sampled during active COVID-19.

This chain connects TRBV6-6 to TRBJ2-7, with 9 bases fitting TRBD2. The germline V gene encodes CDR1 MNHNY and CDR2 SVGAGI (reference sequence). The CDR3 is made up of 14 amino acids. With 7 bases clipped from V and 2 bases from J, the junction kept 6 bases outside the gene matches. CDR3 region: CASKNSGGTYEQYF. CDR3 in DNA: TGTGCCAGCAAGAATAGCGGGGGCACCTACGAGCAGTACTTC.

This clone was detected once. The chain couples TRBV3-1 (or the pseudogene TRBV3-2) to TRBJ2-1; D perhaps matches TRBD2 (6 bases). V lost 4 bases to trimming and J lost 7 bases, with 20 bases between them. The CDR3 totals 16 residues. CDR1 and CDR2 (germline): LGHDT, YNNKEL (reference sequence). CDR3 sequence reads: CASSLKLDLRGNEQFF. CDR3 coding DNA: TGTGCCAGCAGCCTGAAACTTGATTTACGGGGGAATGAGCAGTTCTTC.

The chain links TRBV7-6 to TRBJ2-1; D is undetermined. Per the germline V gene, CDR1 is SGHVS and CDR2 is FNYEAQ. The V end lost 1 base, the J end lost 1 base, and 8 bases lay between the germline ends. The CDR3 loop spans 15 amino acids. The CDR3 here is CASSLGLVSYNEQFF. The CDR3 DNA is TGTGCCAGCAGCTTAGGCCTAGTGTCCTACAATGAGCAGTTCTTC.

The V and J genes are TRBV5-4 and TRBJ2-5; a weak D match, TRBD2 (6 bases). The germline V gene has CDR1 SGHNT and CDR2 YYREEE (reference sequence). V was shortened by 1 base and J by 1 base, with 8 bases between the two germline ends. This CDR3 has 14 residues. This CDR3 reads CASSLPGGQETQYF. DNA for the CDR3: TGTGCCAGCAGCTTGCCCGGGGGCCAAGAGACCCAGTACTTC.

The genes are TRBV18 and TRBJ2-3; TRBD1 agrees at 7 bases. CDR1 is KGHSH and CDR2 is LQKENI in the germline V gene. With V trimmed by 4 bases and J by 2 bases, 6 bases remained unmatched. The CDR3 has 15 residues. This chain's CDR3 is CASSRSQGPTDTQYF. CDR3 DNA sequence: TGTGCCAGCTCACGATCACAGGGGCCCACAGATACGCAGTATTTT.

The V call is TRBV24-1, the J call TRBJ2-2; tentative D call: TRBD2 (6 bases). Germline-derived CDR1 and CDR2 are KGHDR and SFDVKD. V was cut by 4 bases and J by 6 bases, with 26 bases left in between. The CDR3 covers 19 residues. CDR3 sequence: CATSEGRPRTKFSPGELFF. The DNA of the CDR3 is TGTGCCACCAGTGAAGGGCGGCCTAGGACTAAGTTTTCCCCCGGGGAGCTGTTTTTT.

The gene calls are TRBV7-2 and TRBJ2-6; 8 bases are a match to TRBD1. The germline CDR1 and CDR2 sequences are SGHTA and FQGNSA. Unmatched junction bases numbered 0, after V lost 3 bases and J lost 2 bases. This CDR3 has 15 residues. CDR3 in DNA: TGTGCCAGCAGCTTGACAGGGGCTGGGGCCAACGTCCTGACTTTC. This codes for CASSLTGAGANVLTF.

J is TRBJ2-2 and V is TRBV21-1; the table's D call of TRBD1 was not tested on the DNA. TRBV21-1 is annotated as a pseudogene. The CDR3 covers 18 residues. The CDR3 DNA is TGTGCCAGCAGCAAAGAGGAGGACAGGGGACCGAACACCGGGGAGCTGTTTTTT. Translated: CASSKEEDRGPNTGELFF.

V and J are TRBV6-1 and TRBJ1-1; TRBD1 is a possible D gene (5 bases). Germline-derived CDR1 and CDR2 are MNHNS and SASEGT. This CDR3 is 11 amino acids long. Trimming stripped 2 bases from V and 10 bases from J, with 8 bases between. Here the CDR3 reads CASSERRGAFF. In DNA form, the CDR3 reads TGTGCCAGCAGTGAACGAAGGGGAGCTTTCTTT.

V gene TRBV6-2 or TRBV6-3 combines with J gene TRBJ1-2; TRBD1 might be the D (6 bases). V was pared by 2 bases and J by 8 bases, with 12 bases between. Germline loops: CDR1 MNHEY, CDR2 SVGEGT. CDR3 length: 13 residues. CDR3: CASSYLTGAGYTF. The CDR3 coding sequence is TGTGCCAGCAGTTACCTGACAGGCGCCGGCTACACCTTC.

This CDR3 reads CASSQVPKAQGALYSNQPQHF. CDR3 in DNA: TGCGCCAGCAGCCAAGTCCCCAAGGCACAGGGAGCCCTATATAGCAATCAGCCCCAGCATTTT. V usage is TRBV4-1 and J usage is TRBJ1-5, with a tentative D call TRBD1 (6 bases). The CDR3 totals 21 residues. Germline CDR1 and CDR2: MGHRA and YSYEKL. V lost 1 base, J lost 0 bases, and 25 bases lay in between.

This chain connects TRBV28 to TRBJ2-3, with D perhaps matching TRBD1 (6 bases). The CDR3 runs to 15 residues. V was shortened by 3 bases and J by 0 bases, with 10 bases between the two germline ends. Germline V gene data show CDR1 as MDHEN and CDR2 as SYDVKM. CDR3 region: CASSFRGSSTDTQYF. CDR3 coding DNA: TGTGCCAGCAGTTTTAGGGGGTCTAGCACAGATACGCAGTATTTT.

A single count supports this clone. The V call is TRBV5-4, the J call TRBJ2-3; 10 bases fit TRBD1. Germline V gene data show CDR1 as SGHNT and CDR2 as YYREEE (reference sequence). V was clipped by 7 bases and J by 0 bases; unmatched bases: 5. The CDR3 consists of 15 residues. CDR3 sequence: CASRRTGGSTDTQYF. The CDR3 DNA is TGTGCCAGCCGACGGACAGGGGGAAGCACAGATACGCAGTATTTT.

This clone was found a few times. The rearrangement links TRBV15 to TRBJ1-2, with 7 bases fitting TRBD1. Trimming took 5 bases from V and 4 from J; bases not matched to a gene: 4. The CDR3 sequence is 13 residues long. The germline gives CDR1 LNHNV, CDR2 YYDKDF (reference sequence). The CDR3 region is CATSYNRGYGYTF. In DNA form, the CDR3 reads TGTGCCACCAGCTACAACAGGGGCTATGGCTACACCTTC.

The chain's CDR3 is CATFTGVEQYF. CDR3 coding DNA: TGTGCCACCTTCACAGGGGTCGAGCAGTACTTC. V usage is TRBV28 and J usage is TRBJ2-7; TRBD1 matches 7 bases. The CDR3 extends over 11 amino acids. The trim removed 10 bases at V and 6 bases at J, leaving 6 bases unmatched. Germline-derived CDR1 and CDR2 are MDHEN and SYDVKM.

This clone was observed a single time. This rearrangement joins TRBV19 to TRBJ2-7, with no clear D. There are 13 residues in the CDR3. Per the germline V gene, CDR1 is LNHDA and CDR2 is SQIVND (reference sequence). The germline V and J ends were trimmed by 5 bases and 1 base, with 9 bases remaining between them. Written as DNA, the CDR3 is TGTGCCAGTAGTTTGACAAAATCCTACGAGCAGTACTTC. Residues: CASSLTKSYEQYF. Using reference TRBV19 and TRBJ2-7 for the parts outside the CDR3, the full variable domain is DGGITQSPKYLFRKEGQNVTLSCEQNLNHDAMYWYRQDPGQGLRLIYYSQIVNDFQKGDIAEGYSVSREKKESFPLTVTSAQKNPTAFYLCASSLTKSYEQYFGPGTRLTVT.

V is TRBV12-3 or TRBV12-4 and J is TRBJ2-7; TRBD1 is a possible D gene (6 bases). Trimming cost V 2 bases and J 4 bases, with 9 bases left between them. The CDR3 covers 13 residues. The CDR3 nucleotides read TGTGCCAGCAGTTTACCAGGGGAATACGAGCAGTACTTC. Protein: CASSLPGEYEQYF.

V and J are TRBV7-2 and TRBJ1-4; TRBD1 matches at 9 bases. CDR1 is SGHTA and CDR2 is FQGNSA in the germline V gene. The CDR3 extends over 18 amino acids. J gave up 3 bases and V 5 bases, and 13 bases lay outside the gene matches. Here the CDR3 reads CASSLRDRVGRANEKLFF. CDR3 sequence (DNA): TGTGCCAGCAGCCTCCGGGACAGGGTTGGTAGGGCTAATGAAAAACTGTTTTTT.

On this clone: Germline and junction disagree at one end, which may indicate a read error. The V gene is TRBV2, the J gene TRBJ2-7, with 9 bases identical to TRBD1. CDR3 length: 14 amino acids. Germline assignment: CDR1 SNHLY and CDR2 FYNNEI. This CDR3 is CVSSERDRVHEQYF. CDR3 bases: TGTGTCAGCAGTGAAAGGGACAGGGTCCACGAGCAGTACTTC.

V is TRBV7-9 and J is TRBJ2-5; 10 bases line up with TRBD2. Germline values: CDR1 SEHNR, CDR2 FQNEAQ (reference sequence). This CDR3 spans 15 amino acids. J was trimmed by 2 bases and V by 8 bases; bases with no gene match: 8. Here the CDR3 reads CASSTGTSEQETQYF. CDR3 bases: TGTGCCAGCTCTACCGGGACTAGCGAACAAGAGACCCAGTACTTC.

This rearrangement joins TRBV28 to TRBJ1-3, with 8 nucleotides matching TRBD1. The length of the CDR3 is 17 residues. Germline V gives CDR1 MDHEN, CDR2 SYDVKM. J lost 4 bases, V lost 6 bases, and 14 bases had no gene match. The CDR3 region is CASSPNGQGLRGNTIYF. The CDR3, as DNA: TGTGCCAGCAGCCCTAATGGACAGGGCCTCAGGGGAAACACCATATATTTT.

The chain carries TRBV14 and TRBJ1-1; weak D call: TRBD1 (6 bases). Germline CDR1 reads SGHDN; CDR2 reads FVKESK. V lost 4 bases, J lost 4 bases, and 10 bases lay in between. The CDR3 is 13 residues long. The CDR3 sequence: CASSRRGGTEAFF. The CDR3 DNA sequence: TGTGCCAGCAGCCGCAGGGGTGGCACTGAAGCTTTCTTT.

The V and J genes are TRBV27 and TRBJ2-7; 8 bases are shared with TRBD1. This CDR3 has 14 amino acids. Trimming took 6 bases from V and 3 from J; bases not matched to a gene: 7. Looked up from germline, CDR1 is MNHEY and CDR2 is SMNVEV (reference sequence). DNA of the CDR3: TGTGCCAGCAGCCCCGGGACAGGCTACTACGAGCAGTACTTC. It encodes CASSPGTGYYEQYF.

J is TRBJ1-6 and V is TRBV9; D ambiguous. The germline V gene has CDR1 SGDLS and CDR2 YYNGEE. This CDR3 spans 16 amino acids. V shed 0 bases and J shed 4 bases, with 11 bases lying between them. The CDR3 is CASSVENSAYNSPLHF. CDR3 sequence (DNA): TGTGCCAGCAGCGTAGAAAATTCCGCGTATAATTCACCCCTCCACTTT.

The V gene is TRBV15, the J gene TRBJ1-5; possibly TRBD1 for D (6 bases). This CDR3 has 13 residues. Germline CDR1 reads LNHNV; CDR2 reads YYDKDF (reference sequence). V was cut by 6 bases and J by 7 bases, with 13 bases left in between. This CDR3 reads CATRDSGKQPQHF. CDR3 nucleotides: TGTGCCACCAGGGACAGCGGAAAGCAGCCCCAGCATTTT.

The gene calls are TRBV5-1 and TRBJ2-6, with TRBD1 matching over 7 bases. The CDR3 has 15 amino acids. V was pared by 4 bases and J by 4 bases, with 5 bases of the junction left unmatched. Germline CDR1 and CDR2: SGHRS and YFSETQ. The CDR3 bases are TGCGCCAGCAGCGAGGGACAGCCCGGGGCCAACGTCCTGACTTTC. Translating it yields CASSEGQPGANVLTF.